This T cell receptor (beta chain) was profiled in a study of T cell repertoires in cytomegalovirus infection. Study results and limitations: Clonotypes of TCR beta that were HLA-C-restricted and CMV-specific dominated the ex vivo response.

Trimming took 8 bases from V and 5 from J, leaving 24 bases between them. The CDR3 extends over 17 amino acids. Per the germline V gene, CDR1 is SNHLY and CDR2 is FYNNEI. As concerns this clonotype: Antigen specificity is unknown.

TCRdb re-analysed the reads in MiXCR, keeping a single row per CDR3 protein. The sample lists some 440,000 distinct CDR3 sequences, 25% to 40% occurring once. Source material: PBMCs. This clonotype originated in a human donor in good health (CMV status not recorded). Some clones in this sample may be carry-over from other donors' samples. The V gene is TRBV2, the J gene TRBJ2-2, with a weak D call TRBD1 (7 bases). In DNA form, the CDR3 reads TGTGCCAGCGGCCAGGGGGTCGGGGGCCCGAGGACCGGGGAGCTGTTTTTT. Protein product: CASGQGVGGPRTGELFF.